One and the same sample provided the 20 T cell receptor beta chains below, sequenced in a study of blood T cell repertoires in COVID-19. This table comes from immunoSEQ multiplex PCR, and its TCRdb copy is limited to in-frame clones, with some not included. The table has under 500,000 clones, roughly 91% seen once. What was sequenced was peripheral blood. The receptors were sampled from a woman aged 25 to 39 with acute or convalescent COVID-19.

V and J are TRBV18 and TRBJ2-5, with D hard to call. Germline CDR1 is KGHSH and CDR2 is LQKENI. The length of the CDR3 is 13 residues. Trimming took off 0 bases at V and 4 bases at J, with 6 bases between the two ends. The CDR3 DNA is TGTGCCAGCTCACCACCGAGTCGAGAGACCCAGTACTTC. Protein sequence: CASSPPSRETQYF.

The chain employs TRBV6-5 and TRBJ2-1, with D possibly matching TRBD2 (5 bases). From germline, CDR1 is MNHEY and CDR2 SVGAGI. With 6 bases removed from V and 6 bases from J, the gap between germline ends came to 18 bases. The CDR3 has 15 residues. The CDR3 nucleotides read TGTGCCAGCAGCCCCCGGGATCTCGGATCCAATGAGCAGTTCTTC. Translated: CASSPRDLGSNEQFF.

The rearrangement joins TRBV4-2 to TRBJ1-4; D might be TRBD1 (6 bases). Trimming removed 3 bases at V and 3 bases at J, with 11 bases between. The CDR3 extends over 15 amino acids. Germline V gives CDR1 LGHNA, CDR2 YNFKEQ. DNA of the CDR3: TGTGCCAGCAGCCAGCAACAGGGTCCTAATGAAAAACTGTTTTTT. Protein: CASSQQQGPNEKLFF.

CDR3 DNA sequence: TGCGCCAGCAGCTCTACGGGGGGCTTTAACGAGCAGTTCTTC. This sequence encodes CASSSTGGFNEQFF. V is TRBV5-1 and J is TRBJ2-1, with D maybe TRBD2 (7 bases). Deletions cut 3 bases from V and 10 bases from J, with 17 bases between. The CDR3 totals 14 residues. Germline lookup yields CDR1 SGHRS and CDR2 YFSETQ. The full variable domain, with the rest looked up from reference TRBV5-1 and TRBJ2-1, is KAGVTQTPRYLIKTRGQQVTLSCSPISGHRSVSWYQQTPGQGLQFLFEYFSETQRNKGNFPGRFSGRQFSNSRSEMNVSTLELGDSALYLCASSSTGGFNEQFFGPGTRLTVL.

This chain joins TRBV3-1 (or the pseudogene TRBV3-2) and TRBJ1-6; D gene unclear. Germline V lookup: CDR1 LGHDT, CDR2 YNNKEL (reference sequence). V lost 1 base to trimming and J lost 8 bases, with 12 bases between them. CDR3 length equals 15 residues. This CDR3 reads CASSQGSGRHSPLHF. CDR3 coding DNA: TGTGCCAGCAGCCAAGGCTCGGGGAGGCATTCACCCCTCCACTTT.

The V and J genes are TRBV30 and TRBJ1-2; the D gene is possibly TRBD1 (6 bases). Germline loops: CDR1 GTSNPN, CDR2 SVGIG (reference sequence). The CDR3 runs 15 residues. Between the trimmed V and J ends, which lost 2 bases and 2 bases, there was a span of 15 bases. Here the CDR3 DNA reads TGTGCCTGGAGTCTCAACAGGGTCCGAAACTATGGCTACACCTTC. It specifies CAWSLNRVRNYGYTF.

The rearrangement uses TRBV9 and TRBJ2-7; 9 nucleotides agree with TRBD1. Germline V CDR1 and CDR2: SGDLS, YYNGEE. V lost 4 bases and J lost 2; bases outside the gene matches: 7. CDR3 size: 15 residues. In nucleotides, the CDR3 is TGTGCCAGCAGCCCCGGGACAGGGAGTACCTACGAGCAGTACTTC. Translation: CASSPGTGSTYEQYF.

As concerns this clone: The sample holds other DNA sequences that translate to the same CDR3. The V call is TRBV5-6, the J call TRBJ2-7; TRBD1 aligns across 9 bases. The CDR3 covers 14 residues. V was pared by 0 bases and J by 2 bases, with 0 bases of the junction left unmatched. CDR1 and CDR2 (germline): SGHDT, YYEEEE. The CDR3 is CASSLGTGAYEQYF. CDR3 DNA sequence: TGTGCCAGCAGCTTGGGGACAGGGGCCTACGAGCAGTACTTC. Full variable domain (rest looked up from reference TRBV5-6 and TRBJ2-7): DAGVTQSPTHLIKTRGQQVTLRCSPKSGHDTVSWYQQALGQGPQFIFQYYEEEERQRGNFPDRFSGHQFPNYSSELNVNALLLGDSALYLCASSLGTGAYEQYFGPGTRLTVT.

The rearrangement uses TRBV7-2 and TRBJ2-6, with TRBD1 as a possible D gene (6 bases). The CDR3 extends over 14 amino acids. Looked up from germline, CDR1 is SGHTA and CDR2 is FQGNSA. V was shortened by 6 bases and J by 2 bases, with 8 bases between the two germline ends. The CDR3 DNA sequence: TGTGCCAGCAGACAGGGTGCTGGGGCCAACGTCCTGACTTTC. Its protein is CASRQGAGANVLTF.

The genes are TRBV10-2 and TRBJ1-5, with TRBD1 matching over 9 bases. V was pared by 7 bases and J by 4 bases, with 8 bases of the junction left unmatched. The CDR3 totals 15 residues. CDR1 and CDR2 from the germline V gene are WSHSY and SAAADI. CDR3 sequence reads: CASTQGQGRNQPQHF. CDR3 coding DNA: TGCGCCAGCACCCAAGGACAGGGGCGAAATCAGCCCCAGCATTTT.

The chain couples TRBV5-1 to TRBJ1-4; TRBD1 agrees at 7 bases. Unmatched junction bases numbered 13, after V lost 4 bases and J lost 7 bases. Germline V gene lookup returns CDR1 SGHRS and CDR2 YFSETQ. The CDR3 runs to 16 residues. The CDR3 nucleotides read TGCGCCAGCAGCCCTAAACCGGACAGGAGGGGTGAAAAACTGTTTTTT. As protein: CASSPKPDRRGEKLFF. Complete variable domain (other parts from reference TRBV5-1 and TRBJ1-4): KAGVTQTPRYLIKTRGQQVTLSCSPISGHRSVSWYQQTPGQGLQFLFEYFSETQRNKGNFPGRFSGRQFSNSRSEMNVSTLELGDSALYLCASSPKPDRRGEKLFFGSGTQLSVL.

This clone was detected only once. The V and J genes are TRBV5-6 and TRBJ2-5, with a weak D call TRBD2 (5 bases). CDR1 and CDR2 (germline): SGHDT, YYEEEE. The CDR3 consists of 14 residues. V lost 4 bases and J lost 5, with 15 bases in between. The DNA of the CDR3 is TGTGCCAGCAGCCCAGGTCTGGAGGCCGAGACCCAGTACTTC. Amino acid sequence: CASSPGLEAETQYF.

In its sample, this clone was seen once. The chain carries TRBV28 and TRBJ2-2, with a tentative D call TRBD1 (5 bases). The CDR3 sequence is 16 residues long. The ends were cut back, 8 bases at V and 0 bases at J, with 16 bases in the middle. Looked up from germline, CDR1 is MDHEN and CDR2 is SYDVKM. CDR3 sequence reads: CASEDQGMANTGELFF. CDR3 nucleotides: TGTGCCAGCGAGGATCAGGGTATGGCGAACACCGGGGAGCTGTTTTTT. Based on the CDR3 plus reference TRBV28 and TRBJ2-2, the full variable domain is DVKVTQSSRYLVKRTGEKVFLECVQDMDHENMFWYRQDPGLGLRLIYFSYDVKMKEKGDIPEGYSVSREKKERFSLILESASTNQTSMYLCASEDQGMANTGELFFGEGSRLTVL.

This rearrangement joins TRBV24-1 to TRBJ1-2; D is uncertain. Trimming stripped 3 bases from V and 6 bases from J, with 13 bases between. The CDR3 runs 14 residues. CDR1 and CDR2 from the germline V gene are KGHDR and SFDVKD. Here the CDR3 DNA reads TGTGCCACCAGTGATAACGGAGATTGGGATGGCTACACCTTC. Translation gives CATSDNGDWDGYTF.

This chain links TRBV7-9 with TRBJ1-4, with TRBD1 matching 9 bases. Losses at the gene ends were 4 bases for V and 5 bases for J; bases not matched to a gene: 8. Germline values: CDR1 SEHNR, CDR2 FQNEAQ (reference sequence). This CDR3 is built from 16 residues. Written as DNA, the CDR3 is TGTGCCAGCAGCTCTACTACCGGGACAGGGAATGAAAAACTGTTTTTT. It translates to CASSSTTGTGNEKLFF.

CDR3 sequence: CASSFDREYSPLHF. The CDR3 bases are TGCGCCAGCAGCTTCGACAGGGAATACTCACCCCTCCACTTT. The chain uses TRBV5-1 and TRBJ1-6, with 7 bases matching TRBD1. The CDR3 is made up of 14 amino acids. The germline CDR1 and CDR2 sequences are SGHRS and YFSETQ. V shed 2 bases, J shed 10 bases, and the junction held 6 bases outside the gene matches.

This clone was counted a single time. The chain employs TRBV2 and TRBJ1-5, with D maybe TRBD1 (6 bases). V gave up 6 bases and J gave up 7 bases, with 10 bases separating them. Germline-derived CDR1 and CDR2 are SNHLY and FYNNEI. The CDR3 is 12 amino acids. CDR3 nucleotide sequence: TGTGCCAGCAGGGGTACAGGGCAGCCCCAGCATTTT. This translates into CASRGTGQPQHF.

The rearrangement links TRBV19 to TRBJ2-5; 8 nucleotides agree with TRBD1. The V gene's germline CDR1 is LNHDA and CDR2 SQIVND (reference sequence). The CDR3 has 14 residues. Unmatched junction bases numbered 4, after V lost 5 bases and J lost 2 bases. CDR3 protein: CASSWTGPQETQYF. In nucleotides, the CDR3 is TGTGCCAGTAGTTGGACAGGGCCTCAAGAGACCCAGTACTTC.

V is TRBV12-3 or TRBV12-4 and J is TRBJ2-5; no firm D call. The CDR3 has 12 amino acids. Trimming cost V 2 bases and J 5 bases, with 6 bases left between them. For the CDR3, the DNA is TGTGCCAGCAGTTTATTATCCGAGACCCAGTACTTC. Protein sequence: CASSLLSETQYF.

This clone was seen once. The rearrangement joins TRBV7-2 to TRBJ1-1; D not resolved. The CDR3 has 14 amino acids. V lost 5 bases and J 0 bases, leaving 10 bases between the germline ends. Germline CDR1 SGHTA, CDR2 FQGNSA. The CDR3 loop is CASSRGVMNTEAFF. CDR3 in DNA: TGTGCCAGCAGCCGCGGGGTTATGAACACTGAAGCTTTCTTT.